The 22 T cell receptor beta chains listed next were all sequenced from one sample in a study of T cells in women clearing cervical HPV infection. Libraries were prepared by immunoSEQ multiplex PCR; TCRdb keeps only in-frame clonotypes and omits some of them. The sample table includes about 9,200 clones. The specimen was blood buffy coat. All receptors derive from a woman aged 18 to 75 with a cervical HPV16 infection that either progressed to CIN3+ or cleared (not recorded which).

On this clone: The read halts 3 residues ahead of the CDR3 end, with the missing end drawn from the germline J gene. This sequence joins TRBV12-3 or TRBV12-4 and TRBJ1-2; D remains ambiguous. This CDR3 comprises 13 residues. Deletions cut 5 bases from V and 2 bases from J, with 9 bases between. The sequenced CDR3 bases are TGTGCCAGCAGTCCTGACGGGAACTATGGC. Amino acid sequence: CASSPDGNYG. The complete CDR3 reads CASSPDGNYGYTF.

Points on this clone: The sequenced fragment ends 3 residues before the CDR3 boundary, so the rest is inferred from the germline J gene. The gene calls are TRBV20-1 and TRBJ2-4; 10 positions match TRBD2. The length of the CDR3 is 14 residues. In germline, CDR1 is DFQATT, CDR2 SNEGSKA (reference sequence). Partial CDR3 DNA: TGCAGTGCTCAACTAGCGGGACGTAAAGAGACT. Its translation: CSAQLAGRKET. The CDR3 in full is CSAQLAGRKETQYF.

As to this clone: The CDR3 end lies 3 residues beyond the end of the read and is filled in from the germline J gene. The chain combines TRBV2 with TRBJ1-1; no definite D call. The CDR3 extends over 12 amino acids. In germline, CDR1 is SNHLY, CDR2 FYNNEI. V gave up 6 bases and J gave up 3 bases, with 8 bases separating them. Incomplete CDR3 DNA: TGTGCCAGCAGCGCGGAGGACACTGAA. It yields the protein CASSAEDTE. The entire CDR3 protein reads CASSAEDTEAFF.

Worth noting for this clone: The read falls 3 residues short of the CDR3 end, and the missing part is taken from the germline J gene. The chain links TRBV2 to TRBJ1-2, with D possibly being TRBD1 (5 bases). The germline V and J ends were trimmed by 6 bases and 4 bases, with 9 bases remaining between them. This CDR3 is built from 12 residues. The germline V gene has CDR1 SNHLY and CDR2 FYNNEI. The CDR3 protein is CASRADSYGYTF. The CDR3 DNA, read in part, is TGTGCCAGCAGAGCAGACAGCTATGGC. Variable domain in full (rest from reference TRBV2 and TRBJ1-2): EPEVTQTPSHQVTQMGQEVILRCVPISNHLYFYWYRQILGQKVEFLVSFYNNEISEKSEIFDDQFSVERPDGSNFTLKIRSTKLEDSAMYFCASRADSYGYTFGSGTRLTVV.

About this clone itself: From the germline J gene comes the end of the CDR3, since the read stops 3 residues before it. The chain has TRBV19 and TRBJ2-7; D possibly corresponds to TRBD2 (6 bases). CDR3 length: 14 residues. The V end was cut by 1 base, the J end by 2 bases, with 9 bases between. Per germline, CDR1 LNHDA and CDR2 SQIVND (reference sequence). The CDR3 loop is CASSIGPGAYEQYF. The sequenced part of the CDR3 DNA is TGTGCCAGTAGTATAGGTCCGGGGGCCTACGAG.

This clone is medium-sized (0.01 to 0.1%) by frequency. The read comes to an end 3 residues before the CDR3 does, leaving the germline J gene to fill in the end. V is TRBV2 and J is TRBJ1-2; D unclear. The CDR3 is 12 amino acids. V lost 5 bases to trimming and J lost 4 bases, with 8 bases between them. From germline, CDR1 is SNHLY and CDR2 FYNNEI. The chain's CDR3 is CASSSQIYGYTF. The CDR3 bases that were read are TGTGCCAGCAGTTCACAGATCTATGGC.

This clone is medium-sized (0.01 to 0.1%) by frequency. At one end the junction does not follow the germline gene, possibly because of a read error. The CDR3 here is CASNLERGADTQYF. The part of the CDR3 DNA that was read is TGTGCCAGCAACTTAGAGAGGGGCGCAGATACG. The V call is TRBV7-2, the J call TRBJ2-3, with D possibly called TRBD1 or TRBD2 (5 bases each). The CDR3 end falls 3 residues outside the read, so it is completed with the germline J gene. Germline CDR1 is SGHTA and CDR2 is FQGNSA. The CDR3 loop spans 14 amino acids. Full variable domain (outside the CDR3, taken from reference TRBV7-2 and TRBJ2-3): GAGVSQSPSNKVTEKGKDVELRCDPISGHTALYWYRQSLGQGLEFLIYFQGNSAPDKSGLPSDRFSAERTGGSVSTLTIQRTQQEDSAVYLCASNLERGADTQYFGPGTRLTVL.

The CDR3: CASSQSLVWGGPTEAFF. CDR3 bases read: TGCGCCAGCAGTCAATCTTTAGTTTGGGGGGGCCCCACTGAA. The chain links TRBV23-1 to TRBJ1-1, with D possibly being TRBD1 (6 bases). The read halts 3 residues ahead of the CDR3 end, with the missing end drawn from the germline J gene. TRBV23-1 is flagged as an ORF with uncertain function. V dropped 0 bases and J dropped 4 bases, with 18 bases sitting between them. The CDR3 extends over 17 amino acids.

Of note for this clone: The CDR3 end lies 3 residues beyond the end of the read and is filled in from the germline J gene. The chain links TRBV6-2 or TRBV6-3 to TRBJ1-1, with TRBD1 as a possible D gene (5 bases). The CDR3 has 15 residues. CDR1 is MNHEY and CDR2 is SVGEGT in the germline V gene. Trimming left V 5 bases short and J 0 bases short, with 13 bases between. Incomplete CDR3 DNA: TGTGCCAGCAGTGATCGACAGAGCCTGAACACTGAA. It yields the protein CASSDRQSLNTE. The whole CDR3 protein is CASSDRQSLNTEAFF.

Comments on this clone: The CDR3 end is not reached by the read, which stops 3 residues before it; the germline J gene fills it in. This chain connects TRBV5-5 to TRBJ1-3, with 8 bases matching TRBD1. The CDR3 extends over 15 amino acids. CDR1 and CDR2 (germline): SGHKS, YYEKEE (reference sequence). J was trimmed by 3 bases and V by 5 bases; bases with no gene match: 7. The part of the CDR3 DNA that was read is TGTGCCAGCAGTTACGACAGGGGCTTTGGAAACACC. This encodes CASSYDRGFGNT. In full, the CDR3 reads CASSYDRGFGNTIYF.

Considering frequency, this clone is medium-sized. The read finishes 3 residues shy of the CDR3 end, and the germline J gene is used to complete it. V and J are TRBV6-1 and TRBJ2-5, with 9 bases identical to TRBD1. The V gene's germline CDR1 is MNHNS and CDR2 SASEGT. CDR3 length: 15 amino acids. V shed 2 bases, J shed 5 bases, and the junction held 6 bases outside the gene matches. CDR3 sequence: CASSENRDRDETQYF. The sequenced part of the CDR3 DNA is TGTGCCAGCAGTGAAAACCGGGACAGGGATGAGACC.

With respect to this clone: The read ends 3 residues before the CDR3 terminus; that terminus is restored from the germline J gene. The V gene is TRBV2, the J gene TRBJ1-6; no definite D call. V lost 6 bases to trimming and J lost 7 bases, with 13 bases between them. The CDR3 sequence is 14 residues long. Germline loops: CDR1 SNHLY, CDR2 FYNNEI. The covered CDR3 bases are TGTGCCAGCAGAGCTGATGTCGCAAATTCACCC. Translating it yields CASRADVANSP. The CDR3 reads in full as CASRADVANSPLHF.

By frequency, this clone registers medium-sized (0.01 to 0.1%). The read halts 3 residues ahead of the CDR3 end, with the missing end drawn from the germline J gene. This chain uses TRBV19 with TRBJ2-5; perhaps TRBD2 as D (5 bases). V gave up 2 bases and J gave up 5 bases, with 12 bases separating them. CDR1 and CDR2 (germline): LNHDA, SQIVND (reference sequence). This CDR3 spans 14 amino acids. The CDR3 here is CASSITSSYETQYF. The sequenced part of the CDR3 DNA is TGTGCCAGTAGTATAACTAGTTCATATGAGACC.

About this clone itself: The read ends 3 residues shy of where the CDR3 ends; the end is completed using the germline J gene. The chain uses TRBV20-1 and TRBJ1-6; 7 bases agree with TRBD1. Germline V CDR1 and CDR2: DFQATT, SNEGSKA (reference sequence). CDR3 size: 14 residues. J gave up 8 bases and V 4 bases, and 8 bases lay outside the gene matches. The CDR3 is CSAKTGSRDSPLHF. The part of the CDR3 DNA that was read is TGCAGTGCTAAGACAGGGAGTAGAGATTCACCC.

Points on this clone: From the germline J gene comes the end of the CDR3, since the read stops 3 residues before it. This rearrangement joins TRBV19 to TRBJ2-7; D call uncertain. V was shortened by 3 bases and J by 6 bases, with 12 bases between the two germline ends. Germline V CDR1 and CDR2: LNHDA, SQIVND (reference sequence). CDR3 size: 13 residues. CDR3 sequence: CASSILVGREQYF. The CDR3 DNA, read in part, is TGTGCCAGTAGTATCCTAGTAGGTCGCGAG.

For this clone: The sequenced fragment ends 3 residues before the CDR3 boundary, so the rest is inferred from the germline J gene. The V and J genes are TRBV18 and TRBJ2-3; 9 nucleotides align to TRBD2. Losses at the gene ends were 2 bases for V and 5 bases for J; bases not matched to a gene: 11. Per the germline V gene, CDR1 is KGHSH and CDR2 is LQKENI. The CDR3 extends over 17 amino acids. CDR3 amino acids: CASSPISSGGPGDTQYF. Incomplete CDR3 DNA: TGTGCCAGCTCACCAATATCGAGCGGGGGGCCGGGAGATACG.

Concerning this clone itself: The read ends 3 residues before the CDR3 terminus; that terminus is restored from the germline J gene. The chain carries TRBV7-9 and TRBJ1-2, with D unresolved. V was cut by 0 bases and J by 4 bases, with 12 bases left in between. The CDR3 contains 15 residues. Per germline, CDR1 SEHNR and CDR2 FQNEAQ (reference sequence). The CDR3 sequence is CASSLASNALYGYTF. CDR3 DNA (partial): TGTGCCAGCAGCTTAGCGTCGAATGCACTCTATGGC. The variable domain in full, with the rest retrieved from reference TRBV7-9 and TRBJ1-2, is DTGVSQNPRHKITKRGQNVTFRCDPISEHNRLYWYRQTLGQGPEFLTYFQNEAQLEKSRLLSDRFSAERPKGSFSTLEIQRTEQGDSAMYLCASSLASNALYGYTFGSGTRLTVV.

A note on this clone: Coverage ceases 3 residues before the CDR3 finishes, and the germline J gene fills in the end. V usage is TRBV2 and J usage is TRBJ2-5; TRBD1 agrees at 9 bases. Germline CDR1 SNHLY, CDR2 FYNNEI. V lost 6 bases, J lost 1 base, and 3 bases stayed unmatched. This CDR3 contains 14 residues. The CDR3 reads CASSADRGQETQYF. CDR3 DNA, as far as it was read: TGTGCCAGCAGCGCGGACAGGGGCCAAGAGACC.

As concerns this clone: With the read ending 3 residues before the CDR3 end, the germline J gene is used to fill in that end. This rearrangement joins TRBV7-9 to TRBJ2-2, with a weak D call TRBD1 (5 bases). CDR1 and CDR2 from the germline V gene are SEHNR and FQNEAQ (reference sequence). CDR3 size: 15 residues. CDR3 bases read: TGTGCCAGCAGCTCCCCAGGGTCCTCTAATGAAAAG. It translates to CASSSPGSSNEK. The full CDR3 sequence reads CASSSPGSSNEKLFF.

Details on this clone: Read data end 3 residues before the CDR3 end; the end is taken from the germline J gene. V usage is TRBV7-8 and J usage is TRBJ1-2, with 9 nucleotides matching TRBD1. This CDR3 contains 15 residues. Trimming removed 1 base from V and 7 bases from J; junction bases left unmatched: 7. The germline V gene has CDR1 SGHVS and CDR2 FQNEAQ. CDR3 DNA, as far as it was read: TGTGCCAGCAGCTTAGGGGACAGGGCGTTCGGTGGC. It codes for CASSLGDRAFGG. From start to end, the CDR3 is CASSLGDRAFGGYTF.

The CDR3 reads CASSSSVEQFF. Partial CDR3 DNA: TGTGCCAGTAGTAGTTCCGTTGAG. This sequence joins TRBV19 and TRBJ2-1; D not certain. The read ends 3 residues early relative to the CDR3; the germline J gene fills the gap. Germline CDR1 reads LNHDA; CDR2 reads SQIVND (reference sequence). This CDR3 contains 11 residues. Trimming took off 4 bases at V and 9 bases at J, with 7 bases between the two ends.

Comments on this clone: The read gets to within 3 residues of the CDR3 end, and the germline J gene fills in the rest. This chain links TRBV7-9 with TRBJ1-2, with a weak D call TRBD1 (5 bases). This CDR3 is 14 amino acids long. The germline V gene has CDR1 SEHNR and CDR2 FQNEAQ (reference sequence). This CDR3 reads CASSLGRGSYDYTF. CDR3 DNA (partial): TGTGCCAGCAGCTTAGGGCGGGGGTCCTACGAC.